This T cell receptor beta chain emerged from a study of cytomegalovirus exposure and HLA in healthy donors. Study results and limitations: An analysis was carried out later, and it reportedly showed fewer N-insertions in an Asian-associated ancestry cluster than the approximately 680-donor mean. Presence/absence analysis assumed near-uniform sequencing depth across donors. A later analysis by the authors found several of the most significant clusters apparently linked to common viral pathogens. Through in vitro validation, a few CMV-associated chains were shown to be specific for CMV antigens.

Use of 60 Vbeta and 13 Jbeta primers characterized the PCR. TCRdb's copy holds only in-frame clones and misses some; the assay was immunoSEQ multiplex PCR. This table holds 120,000 or so clones, around 81% found once. The V gene end was trimmed by 6 bases and the J gene end by 4 bases; junction bases not matched to a gene: 5. The CDR3 totals 15 residues. Germline V CDR1 and CDR2: MNHNS, SASEGT. Points on this clone: Its antigen is still unknown.

The origin of this receptor is a female donor in good health and CMV-seronegative. V usage is TRBV6-1 and J usage is TRBJ2-3, with 12 bases aligning to TRBD2. The sequencing sample was made of PBMCs. In DNA, the CDR3 is TGTGCCAGCAGCAGGGGACTAGCGGGCGCAGATACGCAGTATTTT. It is translated as CASSRGLAGADTQYF.